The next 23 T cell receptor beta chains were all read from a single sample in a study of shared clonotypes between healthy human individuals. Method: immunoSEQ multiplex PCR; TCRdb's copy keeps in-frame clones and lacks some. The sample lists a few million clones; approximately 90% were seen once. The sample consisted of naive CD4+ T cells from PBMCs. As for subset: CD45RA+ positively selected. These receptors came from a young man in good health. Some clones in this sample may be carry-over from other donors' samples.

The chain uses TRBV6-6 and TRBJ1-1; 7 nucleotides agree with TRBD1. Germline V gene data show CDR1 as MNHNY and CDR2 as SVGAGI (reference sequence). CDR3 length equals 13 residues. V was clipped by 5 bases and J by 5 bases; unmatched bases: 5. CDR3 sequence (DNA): TGTGCCAGCAGTAAACAGGGGTATACTGAAGCTTTCTTT. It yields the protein CASSKQGYTEAFF.

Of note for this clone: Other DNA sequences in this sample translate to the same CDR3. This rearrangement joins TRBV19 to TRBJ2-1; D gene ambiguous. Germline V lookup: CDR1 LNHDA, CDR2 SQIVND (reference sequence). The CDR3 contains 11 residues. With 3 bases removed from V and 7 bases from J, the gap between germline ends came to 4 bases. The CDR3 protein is CASSIRNEQFF. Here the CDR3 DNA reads TGTGCCAGTAGTATTAGGAATGAGCAGTTCTTC.

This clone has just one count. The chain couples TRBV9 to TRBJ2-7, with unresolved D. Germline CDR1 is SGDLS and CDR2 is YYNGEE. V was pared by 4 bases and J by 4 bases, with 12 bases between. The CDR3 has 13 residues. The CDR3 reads CASSLDLVYEQYF. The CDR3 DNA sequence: TGTGCCAGCAGCCTCGACCTCGTATACGAGCAGTACTTC.

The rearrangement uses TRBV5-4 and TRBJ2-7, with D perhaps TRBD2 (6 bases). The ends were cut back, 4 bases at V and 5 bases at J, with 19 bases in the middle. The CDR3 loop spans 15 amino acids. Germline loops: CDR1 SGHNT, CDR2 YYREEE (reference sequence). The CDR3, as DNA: TGTGCCAGCAGCGCCCCGGGACTCCCAAGTAACGAGCAGTACTTC. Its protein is CASSAPGLPSNEQYF. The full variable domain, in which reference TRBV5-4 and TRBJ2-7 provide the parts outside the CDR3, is ETGVTQSPTHLIKTRGQQVTLRCSSQSGHNTVSWYQQALGQGPQFIFQYYREEENGRGNFPPRFSGLQFPNYSSELNVNALELDDSALYLCASSAPGLPSNEQYFGPGTRLTVT.

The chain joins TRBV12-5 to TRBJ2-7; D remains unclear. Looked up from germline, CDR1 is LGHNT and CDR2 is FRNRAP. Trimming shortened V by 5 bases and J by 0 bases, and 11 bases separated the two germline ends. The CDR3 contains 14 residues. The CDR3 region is CASGLPQDSYEQYF. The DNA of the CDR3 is TGTGCTAGTGGTCTGCCCCAGGACTCCTACGAGCAGTACTTC.

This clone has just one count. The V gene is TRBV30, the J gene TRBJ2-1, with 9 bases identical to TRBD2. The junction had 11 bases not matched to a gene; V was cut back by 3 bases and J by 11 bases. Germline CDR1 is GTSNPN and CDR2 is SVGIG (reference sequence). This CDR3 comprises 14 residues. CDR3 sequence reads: CAWRASGALRQQFF. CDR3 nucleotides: TGTGCCTGGAGGGCTAGCGGGGCCCTCAGGCAGCAGTTCTTC.

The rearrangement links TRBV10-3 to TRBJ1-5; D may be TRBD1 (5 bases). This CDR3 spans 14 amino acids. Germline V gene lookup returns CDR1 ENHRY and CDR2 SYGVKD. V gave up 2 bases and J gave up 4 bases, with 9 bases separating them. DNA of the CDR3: TGTGCCATCAGTGAGGGGACGGCTAATCAGCCCCAGCATTTT. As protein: CAISEGTANQPQHF.

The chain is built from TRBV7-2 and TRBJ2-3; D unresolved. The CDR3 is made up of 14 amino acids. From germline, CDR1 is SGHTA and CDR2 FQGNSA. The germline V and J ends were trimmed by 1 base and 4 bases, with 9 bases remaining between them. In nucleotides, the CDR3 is TGTGCCAGCAGCTTAGGTACTACCGCAGATACGCAGTATTTT. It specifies CASSLGTTADTQYF. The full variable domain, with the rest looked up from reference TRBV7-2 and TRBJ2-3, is GAGVSQSPSNKVTEKGKDVELRCDPISGHTALYWYRQSLGQGLEFLIYFQGNSAPDKSGLPSDRFSAERTGGSVSTLTIQRTQQEDSAVYLCASSLGTTADTQYFGPGTRLTVL.

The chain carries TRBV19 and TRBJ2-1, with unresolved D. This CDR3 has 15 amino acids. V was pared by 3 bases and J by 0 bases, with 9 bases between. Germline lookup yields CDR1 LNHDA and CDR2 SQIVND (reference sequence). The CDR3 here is CASSMFESSYNEQFF. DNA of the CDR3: TGTGCCAGTAGTATGTTCGAAAGCTCCTACAATGAGCAGTTCTTC.

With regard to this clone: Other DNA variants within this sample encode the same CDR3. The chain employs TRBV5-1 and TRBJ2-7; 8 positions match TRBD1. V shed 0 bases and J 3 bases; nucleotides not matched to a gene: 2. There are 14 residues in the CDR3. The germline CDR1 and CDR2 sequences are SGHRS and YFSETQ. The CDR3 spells CASSLGDRNYEQYF. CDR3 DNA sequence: TGCGCCAGCAGCTTGGGGGACAGGAACTACGAGCAGTACTTC.

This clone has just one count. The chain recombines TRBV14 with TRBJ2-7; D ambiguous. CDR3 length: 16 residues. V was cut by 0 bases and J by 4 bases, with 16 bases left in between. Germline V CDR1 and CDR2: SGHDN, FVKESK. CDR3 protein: CASSQDRAGRSYEQYF. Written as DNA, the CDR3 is TGTGCCAGCAGCCAAGATCGGGCCGGCAGGTCGTACGAGCAGTACTTC.

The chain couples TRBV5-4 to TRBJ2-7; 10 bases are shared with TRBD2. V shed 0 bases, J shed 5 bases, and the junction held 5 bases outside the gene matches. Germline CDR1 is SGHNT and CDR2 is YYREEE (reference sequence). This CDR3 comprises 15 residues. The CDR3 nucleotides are TGTGCCAGCAGCTTGGGGGCTAGCGGGAGCAACGAGCAGTACTTC. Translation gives CASSLGASGSNEQYF.

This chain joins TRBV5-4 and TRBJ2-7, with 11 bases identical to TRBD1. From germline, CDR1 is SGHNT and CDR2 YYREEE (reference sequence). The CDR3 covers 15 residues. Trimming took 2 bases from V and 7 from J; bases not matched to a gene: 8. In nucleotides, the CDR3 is TGTGCCAGCAGCTTAGGGACAGGGGGGATGTGGGAGCAGTACTTC. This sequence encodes CASSLGTGGMWEQYF. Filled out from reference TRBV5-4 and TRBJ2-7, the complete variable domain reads ETGVTQSPTHLIKTRGQQVTLRCSSQSGHNTVSWYQQALGQGPQFIFQYYREEENGRGNFPPRFSGLQFPNYSSELNVNALELDDSALYLCASSLGTGGMWEQYFGPGTRLTVT.

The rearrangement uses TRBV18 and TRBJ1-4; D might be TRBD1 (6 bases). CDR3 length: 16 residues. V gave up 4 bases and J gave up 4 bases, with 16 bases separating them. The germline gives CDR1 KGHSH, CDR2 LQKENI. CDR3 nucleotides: TGTGCCAGCTCACAAAACAGGGCCGGGGATAATGAAAAACTGTTTTTT. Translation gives CASSQNRAGDNEKLFF. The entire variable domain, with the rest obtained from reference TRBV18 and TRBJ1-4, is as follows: NAGVMQNPRHLVRRRGQEARLRCSPMKGHSHVYWYRQLPEEGLKFMVYLQKENIIDESGMPKERFSAEFPKEGPSILRIQQVVRGDSAAYFCASSQNRAGDNEKLFFGSGTQLSVL.

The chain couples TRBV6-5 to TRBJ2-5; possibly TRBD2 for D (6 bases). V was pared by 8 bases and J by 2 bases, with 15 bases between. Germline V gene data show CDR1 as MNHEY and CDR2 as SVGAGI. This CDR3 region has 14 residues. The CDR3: CASLKPGLQETQYF. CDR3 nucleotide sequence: TGTGCCAGCCTTAAACCGGGACTTCAAGAGACCCAGTACTTC.

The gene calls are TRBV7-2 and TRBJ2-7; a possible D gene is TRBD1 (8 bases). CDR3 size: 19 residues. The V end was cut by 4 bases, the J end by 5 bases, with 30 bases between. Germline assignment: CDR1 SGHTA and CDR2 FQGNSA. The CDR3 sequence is CASSYLDRVGVREGDEQYF. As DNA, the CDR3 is TGTGCCAGCAGCTATCTGGACAGGGTGGGCGTAAGGGAGGGCGACGAGCAGTACTTC.

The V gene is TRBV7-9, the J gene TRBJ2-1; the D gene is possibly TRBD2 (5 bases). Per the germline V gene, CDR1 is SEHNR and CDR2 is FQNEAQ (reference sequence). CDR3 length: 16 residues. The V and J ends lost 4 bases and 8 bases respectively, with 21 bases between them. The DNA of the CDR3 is TGTGCCAGCAGCTCCCCCGCGGTAGTCGGGGTCCATGAGCAGTTCTTC. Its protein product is CASSSPAVVGVHEQFF.

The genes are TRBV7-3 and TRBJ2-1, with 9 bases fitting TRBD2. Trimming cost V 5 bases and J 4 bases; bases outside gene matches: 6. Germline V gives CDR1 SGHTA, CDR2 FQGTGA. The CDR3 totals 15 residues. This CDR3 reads CASSQVAGVYNEQFF. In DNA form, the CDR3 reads TGTGCCAGCAGCCAAGTAGCGGGAGTATACAATGAGCAGTTCTTC. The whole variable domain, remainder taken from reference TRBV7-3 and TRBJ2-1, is GAGVSQTPSNKVTEKGKYVELRCDPISGHTALYWYRQSLGQGPEFLIYFQGTGAADDSGLPNDRFFAVRPEGSVSTLKIQRTERGDSAVYLCASSQVAGVYNEQFFGPGTRLTVL.

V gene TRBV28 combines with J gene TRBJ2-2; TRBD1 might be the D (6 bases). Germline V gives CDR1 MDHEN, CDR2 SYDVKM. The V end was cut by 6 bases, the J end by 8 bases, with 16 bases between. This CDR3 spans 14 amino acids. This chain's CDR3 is CASRPQMGAGELFF. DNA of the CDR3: TGTGCCAGCAGACCTCAGATGGGGGCGGGGGAGCTGTTTTTT.

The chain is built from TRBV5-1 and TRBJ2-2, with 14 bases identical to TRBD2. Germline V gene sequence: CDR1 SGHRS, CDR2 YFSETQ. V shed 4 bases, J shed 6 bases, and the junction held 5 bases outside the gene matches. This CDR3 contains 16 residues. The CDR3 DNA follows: TGCGCCAGCAGCCAAAGACTAGCGGGAGGGGCCGGGGAGCTGTTTTTT. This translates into CASSQRLAGGAGELFF.

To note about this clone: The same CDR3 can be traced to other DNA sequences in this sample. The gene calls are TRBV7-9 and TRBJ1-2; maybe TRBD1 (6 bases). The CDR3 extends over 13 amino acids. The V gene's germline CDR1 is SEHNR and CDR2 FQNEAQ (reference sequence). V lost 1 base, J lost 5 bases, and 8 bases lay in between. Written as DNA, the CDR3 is TGTGCCAGCAGCTTAGACAGGGCGTATGGCTACACCTTC. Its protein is CASSLDRAYGYTF.

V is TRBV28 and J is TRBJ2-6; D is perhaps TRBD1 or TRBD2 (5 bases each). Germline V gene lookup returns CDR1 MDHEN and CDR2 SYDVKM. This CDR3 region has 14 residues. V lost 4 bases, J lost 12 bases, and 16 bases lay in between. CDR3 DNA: TGTGCCAGCAGTTCAACCGGGACCACCTTCGTCCTGACTTTC. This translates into CASSSTGTTFVLTF.

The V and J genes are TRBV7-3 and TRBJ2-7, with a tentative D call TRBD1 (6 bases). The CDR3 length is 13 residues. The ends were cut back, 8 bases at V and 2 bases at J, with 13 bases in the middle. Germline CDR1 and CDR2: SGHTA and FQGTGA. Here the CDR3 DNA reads TGTGCCAGCGCTAGACAGGCCGCCTACGAGCAGTACTTC. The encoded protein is CASARQAAYEQYF. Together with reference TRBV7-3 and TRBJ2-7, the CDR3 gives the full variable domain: GAGVSQTPSNKVTEKGKYVELRCDPISGHTALYWYRQSLGQGPEFLIYFQGTGAADDSGLPNDRFFAVRPEGSVSTLKIQRTERGDSAVYLCASARQAAYEQYFGPGTRLTVT.